Shown below are 5 T cell receptor beta chains from a single sample sequenced in a study of blood T cell repertoires in COVID-19. This table comes from immunoSEQ multiplex PCR, and its TCRdb copy is limited to in-frame clones, with some not included. The sample has about 100,000 clones, under 80% seen once; the top ten hold 20% to 25%. The sequencing sample was made of peripheral blood. These receptors were obtained from a man aged 70-80 years with active or convalescent COVID-19.

This chain links TRBV19 with TRBJ1-2, with D tentatively TRBD1 (6 bases). The CDR3 is 16 amino acids. V lost 3 bases and J 0 bases, leaving 14 bases between the germline ends. Germline CDR1 reads LNHDA; CDR2 reads SQIVND (reference sequence). This CDR3 reads CASSIWSGVTNYGYTF. The CDR3 nucleotides read TGTGCCAGTAGTATCTGGTCAGGGGTAACTAACTATGGCTACACCTTC. The full variable domain, rest sourced from reference TRBV19 and TRBJ1-2, is DGGITQSPKYLFRKEGQNVTLSCEQNLNHDAMYWYRQDPGQGLRLIYYSQIVNDFQKGDIAEGYSVSREKKESFPLTVTSAQKNPTAFYLCASSIWSGVTNYGYTFGSGTRLTVV.

V gene TRBV5-1 combines with J gene TRBJ1-4; maybe TRBD1 (5 bases). CDR3 length equals 14 residues. Germline V lookup: CDR1 SGHRS, CDR2 YFSETQ. Trimming left V 4 bases short and J 8 bases short, with 15 bases between. CDR3 loop: CASSPDKPREKLFF. The CDR3 region has the DNA TGCGCCAGCAGCCCGGACAAGCCCAGGGAAAAACTGTTTTTT.

The rearrangement links TRBV9 to TRBJ2-1; a possible D gene is TRBD2 (6 bases). Trimming pared 0 bases from V and 4 bases from J, leaving 11 bases between. The germline CDR1 and CDR2 sequences are SGDLS and YYNGEE. The CDR3 has 15 residues. CDR3 DNA sequence: TGTGCCAGCAGCGTAGGAGGGGCGGGATACAATGAGCAGTTCTTC. It is translated as CASSVGGAGYNEQFF. The whole variable domain, remainder taken from reference TRBV9 and TRBJ2-1, is DSGVTQTPKHLITATGQRVTLRCSPRSGDLSVYWYQQSLDQGLQFLIQYYNGEERAKGNILERFSAQQFPDLHSELNLSSLELGDSALYFCASSVGGAGYNEQFFGPGTRLTVL.

The genes are TRBV10-3 and TRBJ1-6; D is perhaps TRBD1 (5 bases). Germline CDR1 and CDR2: ENHRY and SYGVKD. Deletions cut 5 bases from V and 5 bases from J, with 13 bases between. CDR3 length equals 15 residues. The CDR3 DNA is TGTGCCATCAGTCAGGGCGCGGAGAATAATTCACCCCTCCACTTT. Translated: CAISQGAENNSPLHF.

The V call is TRBV5-4, the J call TRBJ1-3; tentative D call: TRBD1 (5 bases). CDR3 size: 15 residues. Germline loops: CDR1 SGHNT, CDR2 YYREEE (reference sequence). V was shortened by 2 bases and J by 0 bases, with 9 bases between the two germline ends. The CDR3 sequence: CASSLPGGSGNTIYF. CDR3 sequence (DNA): TGTGCCAGCAGCTTACCGGGGGGCTCTGGAAACACCATATATTTT.